The clone carrying this TCR beta chain was found a few times. The sample comes from a study of blood T cell repertoires in COVID-19. Whole-study context: The United States, Italy and Spain were the sources of the acute and convalescent COVID-19 samples. Sources were T cells, B-cell-depleted T cells, or PBMCs; the material itself was cDNA or gDNA.

Original processing methods: Amplification of reference gene primers was used by the study to estimate nucleated cell counts. Here immunoSEQ multiplex PCR was the method, and the copy in TCRdb shows in-frame clones only, minus some. V and J calls and clone size are as listed in that table; D and trimming were resolved from the DNA. Of roughly 20,000 clones detected, around three quarters appear once; the ten largest clones hold more than 10%. Trimming cost V 4 bases and J 0 bases; bases outside gene matches: 4. The CDR3 is 16 residues long. Germline V gives CDR1 MNHEY, CDR2 SVGEGT. This chain connects TRBV6-2 or TRBV6-3 to TRBJ2-2, with 8 bases aligning to TRBD2. The source is a man in his fifties or sixties with active COVID-19. The specimen sequenced was peripheral blood. DNA for the CDR3: TGTGCCAGCAGTTCTCAGCGGGAGTCGAACACCGGGGAGCTGTTTTTT. Protein product: CASSSQRESNTGELFF.